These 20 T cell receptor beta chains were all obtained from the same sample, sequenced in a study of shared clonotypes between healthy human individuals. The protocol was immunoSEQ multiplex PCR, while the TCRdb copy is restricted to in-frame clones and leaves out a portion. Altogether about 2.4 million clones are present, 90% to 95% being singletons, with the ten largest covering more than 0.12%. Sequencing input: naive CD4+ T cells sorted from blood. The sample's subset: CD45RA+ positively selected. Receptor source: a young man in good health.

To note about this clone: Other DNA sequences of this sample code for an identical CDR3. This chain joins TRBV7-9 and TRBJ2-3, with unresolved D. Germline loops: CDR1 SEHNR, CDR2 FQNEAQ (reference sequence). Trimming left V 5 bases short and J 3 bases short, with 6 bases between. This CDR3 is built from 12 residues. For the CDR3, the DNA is TGTGCCAGCAGCCCTGATACAGATACGCAGTATTTT. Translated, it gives CASSPDTDTQYF.

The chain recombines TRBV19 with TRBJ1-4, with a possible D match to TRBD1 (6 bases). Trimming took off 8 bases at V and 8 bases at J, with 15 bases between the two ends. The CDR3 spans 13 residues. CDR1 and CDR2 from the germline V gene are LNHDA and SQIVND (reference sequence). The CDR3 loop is CASSLDSGEKLFF. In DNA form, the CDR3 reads TGTGCCAGTTCATTGGACAGCGGGGAAAAACTGTTTTTT. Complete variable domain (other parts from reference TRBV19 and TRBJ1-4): DGGITQSPKYLFRKEGQNVTLSCEQNLNHDAMYWYRQDPGQGLRLIYYSQIVNDFQKGDIAEGYSVSREKKESFPLTVTSAQKNPTAFYLCASSLDSGEKLFFGSGTQLSVL.

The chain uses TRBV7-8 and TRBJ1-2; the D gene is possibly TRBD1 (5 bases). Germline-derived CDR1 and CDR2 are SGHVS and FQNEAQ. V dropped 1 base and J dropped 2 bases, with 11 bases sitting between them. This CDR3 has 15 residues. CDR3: CASSLVWRGNYGYTF. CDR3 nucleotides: TGTGCCAGCAGCTTAGTGTGGCGGGGGAACTATGGCTACACCTTC. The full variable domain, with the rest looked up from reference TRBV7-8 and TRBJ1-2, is GAGVSQSPRYKVAKRGQDVALRCDPISGHVSLFWYQQALGQGPEFLTYFQNEAQLDKSGLPSDRFFAERPEGSVSTLKIQRTQQEDSAVYLCASSLVWRGNYGYTFGSGTRLTVV.

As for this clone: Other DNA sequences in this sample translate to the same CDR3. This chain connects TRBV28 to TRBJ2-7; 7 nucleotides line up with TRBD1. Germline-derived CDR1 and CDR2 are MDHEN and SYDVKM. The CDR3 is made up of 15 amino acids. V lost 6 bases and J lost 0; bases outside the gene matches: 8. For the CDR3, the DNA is TGTGCCAGCAGCCCCGGGACAGTCAGCTCCTACGAGCAGTACTTC. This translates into CASSPGTVSSYEQYF.

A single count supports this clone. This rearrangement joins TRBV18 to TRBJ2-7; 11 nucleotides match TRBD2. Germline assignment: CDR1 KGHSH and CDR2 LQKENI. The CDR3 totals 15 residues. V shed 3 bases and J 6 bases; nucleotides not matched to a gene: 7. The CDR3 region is CASSPLLAGVGEQYF. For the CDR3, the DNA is TGTGCCAGCTCACCTCTACTAGCGGGAGTAGGCGAGCAGTACTTC.

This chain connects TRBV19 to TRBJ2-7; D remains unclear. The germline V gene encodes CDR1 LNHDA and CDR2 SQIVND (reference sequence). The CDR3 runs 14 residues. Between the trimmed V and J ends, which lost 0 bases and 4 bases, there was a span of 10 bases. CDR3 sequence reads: CASSIDAGRYEQYF. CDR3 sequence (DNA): TGTGCCAGTAGTATAGATGCCGGACGGTACGAGCAGTACTTC.

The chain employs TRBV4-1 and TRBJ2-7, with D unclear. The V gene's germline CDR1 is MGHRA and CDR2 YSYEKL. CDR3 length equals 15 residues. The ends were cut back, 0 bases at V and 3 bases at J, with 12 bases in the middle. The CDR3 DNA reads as TGCGCCAGCAGCCAAGAAGGGCTGATCTTCTACGAGCAGTACTTC. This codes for CASSQEGLIFYEQYF.

In nucleotides, the CDR3 is TGCGCCAGCAGCTTGTCGCGGTTACTTACCCTTAGCACAGATACGCAGTATTTT. As protein: CASSLSRLLTLSTDTQYF. The J gene is TRBJ2-3, the V gene TRBV5-1; D gene ambiguous. V lost 1 base to trimming and J lost 0 bases, with 18 bases between them. CDR1 and CDR2 (germline): SGHRS, YFSETQ. CDR3 length equals 18 residues.

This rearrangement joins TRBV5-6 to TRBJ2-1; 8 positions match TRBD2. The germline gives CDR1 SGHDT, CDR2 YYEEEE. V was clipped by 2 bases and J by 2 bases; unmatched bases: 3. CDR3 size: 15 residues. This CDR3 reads CASSLAGVAYNEQFF. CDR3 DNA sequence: TGTGCCAGCAGCTTAGCGGGAGTAGCCTACAATGAGCAGTTCTTC.

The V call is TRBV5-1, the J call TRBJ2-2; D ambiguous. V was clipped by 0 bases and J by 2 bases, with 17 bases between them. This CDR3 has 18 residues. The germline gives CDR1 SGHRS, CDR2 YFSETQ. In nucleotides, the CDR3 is TGCGCCAGCAGCTTGGGTTCGGTCGCGGCCCTTAACACCGGGGAGCTGTTTTTT. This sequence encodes CASSLGSVAALNTGELFF.

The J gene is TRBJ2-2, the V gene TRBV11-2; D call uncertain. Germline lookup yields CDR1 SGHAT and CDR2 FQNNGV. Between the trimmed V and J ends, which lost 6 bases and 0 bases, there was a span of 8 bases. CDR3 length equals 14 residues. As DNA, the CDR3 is TGTGCCAGCAGGTTCCCGGCGAACACCGGGGAGCTGTTTTTT. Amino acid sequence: CASRFPANTGELFF.

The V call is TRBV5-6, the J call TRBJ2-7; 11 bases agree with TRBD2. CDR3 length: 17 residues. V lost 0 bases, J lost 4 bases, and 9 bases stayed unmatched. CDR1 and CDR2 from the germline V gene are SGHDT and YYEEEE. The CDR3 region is CASSLVASGRPGYEQYF. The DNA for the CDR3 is TGTGCCAGCAGCTTGGTCGCTAGCGGGAGGCCCGGTTACGAGCAGTACTTC.

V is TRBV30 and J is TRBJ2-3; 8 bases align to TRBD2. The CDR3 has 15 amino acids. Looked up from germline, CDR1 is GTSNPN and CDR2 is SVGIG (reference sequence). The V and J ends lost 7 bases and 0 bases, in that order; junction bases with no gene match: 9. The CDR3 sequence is CALSRLAHSTDTQYF. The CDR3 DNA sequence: TGTGCCTTGAGCCGACTAGCGCATAGCACAGATACGCAGTATTTT.

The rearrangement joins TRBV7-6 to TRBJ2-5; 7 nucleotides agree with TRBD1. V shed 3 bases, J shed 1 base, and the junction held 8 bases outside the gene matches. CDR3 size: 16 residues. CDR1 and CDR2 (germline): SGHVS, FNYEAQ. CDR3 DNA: TGTGCCAGCAGCTTGGCGACAGGGCCTGTCCAAGAGACCCAGTACTTC. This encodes CASSLATGPVQETQYF.

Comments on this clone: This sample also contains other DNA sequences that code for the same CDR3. CDR3 DNA: TGTGCCAGCAGCGTACAGGGGGCAAGCTACGAGCAGTACTTC. It yields the protein CASSVQGASYEQYF. This chain links TRBV9 with TRBJ2-7; 8 bases align to TRBD1. This CDR3 region has 14 residues. Germline lookup yields CDR1 SGDLS and CDR2 YYNGEE. Unmatched junction bases numbered 3, after V lost 1 base and J lost 3 bases.

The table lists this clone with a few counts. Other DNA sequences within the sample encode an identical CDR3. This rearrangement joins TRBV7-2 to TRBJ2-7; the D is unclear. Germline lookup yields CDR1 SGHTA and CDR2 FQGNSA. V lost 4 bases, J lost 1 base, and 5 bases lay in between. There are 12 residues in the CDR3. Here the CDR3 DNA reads TGTGCCAGCAGCTCCAGTTCCTACGAGCAGTACTTC. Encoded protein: CASSSSSYEQYF.

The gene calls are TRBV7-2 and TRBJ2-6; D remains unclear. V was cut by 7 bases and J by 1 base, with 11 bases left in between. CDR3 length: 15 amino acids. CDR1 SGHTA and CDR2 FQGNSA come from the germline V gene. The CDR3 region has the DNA TGTGCCAGCAACCTAGGTGGATCTGGGGCCAACGTCCTGACTTTC. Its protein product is CASNLGGSGANVLTF. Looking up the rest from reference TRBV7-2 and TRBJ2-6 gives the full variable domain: GAGVSQSPSNKVTEKGKDVELRCDPISGHTALYWYRQSLGQGLEFLIYFQGNSAPDKSGLPSDRFSAERTGGSVSTLTIQRTQQEDSAVYLCASNLGGSGANVLTFGAGSRLTVL.

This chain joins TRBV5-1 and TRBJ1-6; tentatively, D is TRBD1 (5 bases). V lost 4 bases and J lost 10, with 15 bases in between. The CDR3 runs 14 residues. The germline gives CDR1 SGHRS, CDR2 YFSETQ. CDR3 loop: CASSLGEYSSPLHF. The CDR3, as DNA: TGCGCCAGCAGCCTGGGGGAGTATTCCTCACCCCTCCACTTT.

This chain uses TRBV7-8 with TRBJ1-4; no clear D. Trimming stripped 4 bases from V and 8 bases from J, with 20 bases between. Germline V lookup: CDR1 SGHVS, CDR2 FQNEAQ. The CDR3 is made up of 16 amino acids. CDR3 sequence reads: CASSSSGAPGGEKLFF. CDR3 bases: TGTGCCAGCAGCTCCAGCGGAGCCCCGGGAGGAGAAAAACTGTTTTTT. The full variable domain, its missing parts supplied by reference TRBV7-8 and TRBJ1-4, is GAGVSQSPRYKVAKRGQDVALRCDPISGHVSLFWYQQALGQGPEFLTYFQNEAQLDKSGLPSDRFFAERPEGSVSTLKIQRTQQEDSAVYLCASSSSGAPGGEKLFFGSGTQLSVL.

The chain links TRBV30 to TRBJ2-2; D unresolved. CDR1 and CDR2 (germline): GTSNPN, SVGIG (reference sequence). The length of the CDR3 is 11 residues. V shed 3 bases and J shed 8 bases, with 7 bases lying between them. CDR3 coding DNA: TGTGCCTGGAGGGGGTCGGGGGAGCTGTTTTTT. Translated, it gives CAWRGSGELFF.